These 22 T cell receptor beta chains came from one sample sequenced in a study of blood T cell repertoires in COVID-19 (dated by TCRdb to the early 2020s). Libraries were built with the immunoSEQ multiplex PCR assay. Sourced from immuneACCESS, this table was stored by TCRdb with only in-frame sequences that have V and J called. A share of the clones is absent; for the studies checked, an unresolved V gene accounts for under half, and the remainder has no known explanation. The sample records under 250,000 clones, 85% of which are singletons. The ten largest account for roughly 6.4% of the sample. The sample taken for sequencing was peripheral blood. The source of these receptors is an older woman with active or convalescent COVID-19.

CDR3 coding DNA: TGTGCCAGCAGCCAAGCCGACAGGACAACTAATGAAAAACTGTTTTTT. This gives the protein CASSQADRTTNEKLFF. The rearrangement uses TRBV4-2 and TRBJ1-4, with D perhaps matching TRBD1 (6 bases). This CDR3 region has 16 residues. The germline V and J ends were trimmed by 1 base and 0 bases, with 9 bases remaining between them. Germline CDR1 and CDR2: LGHNA and YNFKEQ.

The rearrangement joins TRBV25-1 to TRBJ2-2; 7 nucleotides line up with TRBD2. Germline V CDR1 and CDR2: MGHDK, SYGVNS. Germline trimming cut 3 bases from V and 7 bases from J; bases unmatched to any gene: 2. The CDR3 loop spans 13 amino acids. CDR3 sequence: CASSEGGLGELFF. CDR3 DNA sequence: TGTGCCAGCAGTGAGGGAGGGCTCGGGGAGCTGTTTTTT.

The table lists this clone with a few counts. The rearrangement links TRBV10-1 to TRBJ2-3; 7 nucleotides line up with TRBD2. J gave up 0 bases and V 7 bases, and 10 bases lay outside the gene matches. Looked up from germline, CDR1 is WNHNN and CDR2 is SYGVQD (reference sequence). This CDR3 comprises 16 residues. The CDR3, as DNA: TGCGCCAGCATTACCGGGGCGGGGGAAAGCACAGATACGCAGTATTTT. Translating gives CASITGAGESTDTQYF.

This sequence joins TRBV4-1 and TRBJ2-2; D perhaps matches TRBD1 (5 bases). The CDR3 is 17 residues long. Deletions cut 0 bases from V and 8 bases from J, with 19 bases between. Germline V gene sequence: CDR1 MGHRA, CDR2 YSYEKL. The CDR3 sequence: CASSQDNGPRVGGELFF. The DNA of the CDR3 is TGCGCCAGCAGCCAAGATAATGGGCCCAGGGTAGGGGGGGAGCTGTTTTTT.

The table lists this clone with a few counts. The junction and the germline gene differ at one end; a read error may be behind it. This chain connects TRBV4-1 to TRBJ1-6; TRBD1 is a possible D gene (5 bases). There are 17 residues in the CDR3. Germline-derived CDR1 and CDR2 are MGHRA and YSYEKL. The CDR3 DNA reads TGCGCCAGCAGCAAAGATGAAGCAGGGTCCTATAATTCACCCCTCCACTTT. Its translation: CASSKDEAGSYNSPLHF.

CDR3 protein: CASSPGRGFAGELFF. The CDR3 DNA follows: TGTGCCAGCAGCCCCGGCAGGGGGTTCGCCGGGGAGCTGTTTTTT. The J gene is TRBJ2-2, the V gene TRBV27; 7 nucleotides match TRBD1. V dropped 6 bases and J dropped 6; count of bases not matched to a gene: 10. Germline V gives CDR1 MNHEY, CDR2 SMNVEV (reference sequence). This CDR3 has 15 residues.

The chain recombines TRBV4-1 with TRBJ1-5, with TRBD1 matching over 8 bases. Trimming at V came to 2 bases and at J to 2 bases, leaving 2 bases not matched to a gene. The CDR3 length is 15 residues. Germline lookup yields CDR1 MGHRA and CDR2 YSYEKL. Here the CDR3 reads CASSQQGAGNQPQHF. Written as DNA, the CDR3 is TGCGCCAGCAGCCAACAGGGGGCTGGCAATCAGCCCCAGCATTTT.

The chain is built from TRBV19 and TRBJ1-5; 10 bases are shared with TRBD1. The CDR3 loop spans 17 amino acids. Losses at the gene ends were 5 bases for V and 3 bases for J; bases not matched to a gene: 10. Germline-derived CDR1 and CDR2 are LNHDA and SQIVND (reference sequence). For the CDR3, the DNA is TGTGCCAGTAGTCCTCGGGACAGGGGTCGCCCCAATCAGCCCCAGCATTTT. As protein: CASSPRDRGRPNQPQHF.

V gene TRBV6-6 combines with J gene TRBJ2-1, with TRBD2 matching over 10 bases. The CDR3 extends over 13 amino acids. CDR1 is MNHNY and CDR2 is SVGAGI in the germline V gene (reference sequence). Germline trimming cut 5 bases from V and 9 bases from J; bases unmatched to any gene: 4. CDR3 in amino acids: CASSALAGPEQFF. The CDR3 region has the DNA TGTGCCAGCAGTGCACTAGCGGGGCCTGAGCAGTTCTTC.

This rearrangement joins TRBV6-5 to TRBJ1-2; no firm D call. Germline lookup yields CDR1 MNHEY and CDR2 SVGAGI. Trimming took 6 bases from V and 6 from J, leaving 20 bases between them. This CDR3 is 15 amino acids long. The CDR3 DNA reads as TGTGCCAGCAGAAAGGCCGAAGACTCATGGAATGGCTACACCTTC. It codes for CASRKAEDSWNGYTF.

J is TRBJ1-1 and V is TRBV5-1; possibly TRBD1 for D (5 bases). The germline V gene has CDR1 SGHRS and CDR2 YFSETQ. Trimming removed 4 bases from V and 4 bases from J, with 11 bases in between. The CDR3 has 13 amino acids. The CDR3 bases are TGCGCCAGCAGCGGGCGGGACGGCACTGAAGCTTTCTTT. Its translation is CASSGRDGTEAFF. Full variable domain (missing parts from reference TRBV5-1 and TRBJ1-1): KAGVTQTPRYLIKTRGQQVTLSCSPISGHRSVSWYQQTPGQGLQFLFEYFSETQRNKGNFPGRFSGRQFSNSRSEMNVSTLELGDSALYLCASSGRDGTEAFFGQGTRLTVV.

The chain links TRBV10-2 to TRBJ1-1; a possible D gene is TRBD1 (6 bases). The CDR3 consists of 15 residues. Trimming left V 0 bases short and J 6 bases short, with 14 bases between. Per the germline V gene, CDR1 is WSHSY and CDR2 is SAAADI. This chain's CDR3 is CASSESRRGRAEAFF. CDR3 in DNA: TGCGCCAGCAGTGAGTCGCGGAGGGGGAGGGCTGAAGCTTTCTTT.

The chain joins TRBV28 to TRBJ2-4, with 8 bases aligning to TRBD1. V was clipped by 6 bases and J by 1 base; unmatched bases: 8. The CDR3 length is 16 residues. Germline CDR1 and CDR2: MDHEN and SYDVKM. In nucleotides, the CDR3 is TGTGCCAGCAGCTACCTTTACAGGGGGGCCAAAAACATTCAGTACTTC. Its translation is CASSYLYRGAKNIQYF.

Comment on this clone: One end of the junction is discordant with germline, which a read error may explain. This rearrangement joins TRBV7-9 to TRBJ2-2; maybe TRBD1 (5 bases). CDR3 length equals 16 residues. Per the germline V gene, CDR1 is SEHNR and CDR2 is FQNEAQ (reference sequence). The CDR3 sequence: CASSSTGDRNAGELFF. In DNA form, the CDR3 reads TGTGCCAGCAGCTCAACAGGAGATCGGAACGCCGGGGAGCTGTTTTTT.

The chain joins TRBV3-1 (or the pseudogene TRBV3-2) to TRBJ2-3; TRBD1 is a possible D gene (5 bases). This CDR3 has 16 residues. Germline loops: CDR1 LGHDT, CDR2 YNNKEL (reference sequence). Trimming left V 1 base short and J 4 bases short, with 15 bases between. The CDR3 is CASSQGWGKGPDTQYF. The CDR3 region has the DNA TGTGCCAGCAGCCAAGGGTGGGGTAAGGGGCCAGATACGCAGTATTTT.

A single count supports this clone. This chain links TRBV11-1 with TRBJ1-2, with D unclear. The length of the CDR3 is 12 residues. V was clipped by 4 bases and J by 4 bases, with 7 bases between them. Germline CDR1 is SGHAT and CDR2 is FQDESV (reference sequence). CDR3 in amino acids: CASSSDFYGYTF. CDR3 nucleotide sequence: TGTGCCAGCAGCTCCGACTTCTATGGCTACACCTTC.

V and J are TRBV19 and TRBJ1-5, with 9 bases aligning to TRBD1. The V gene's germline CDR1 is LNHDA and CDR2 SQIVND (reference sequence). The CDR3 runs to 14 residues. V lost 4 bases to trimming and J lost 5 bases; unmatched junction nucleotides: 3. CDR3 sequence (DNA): TGTGCCAGTAGTACCACAGGGGGCGATCAGCCCCAGCATTTT. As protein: CASSTTGGDQPQHF.

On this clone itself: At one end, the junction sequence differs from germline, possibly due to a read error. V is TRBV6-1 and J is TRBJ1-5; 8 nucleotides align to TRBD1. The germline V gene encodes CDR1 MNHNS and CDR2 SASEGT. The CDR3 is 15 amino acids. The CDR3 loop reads CASSEGQGDNQPQHF. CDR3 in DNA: TGTGCCAGCAGCGAAGGACAGGGCGACAATCAGCCCCAGCATTTT.

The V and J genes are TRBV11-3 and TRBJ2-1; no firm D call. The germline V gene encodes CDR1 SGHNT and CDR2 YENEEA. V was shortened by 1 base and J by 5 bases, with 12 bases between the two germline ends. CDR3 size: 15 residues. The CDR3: CASSLASSSNNEQFF. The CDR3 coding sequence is TGTGCCAGCAGCTTAGCCTCCTCATCTAACAATGAGCAGTTCTTC.

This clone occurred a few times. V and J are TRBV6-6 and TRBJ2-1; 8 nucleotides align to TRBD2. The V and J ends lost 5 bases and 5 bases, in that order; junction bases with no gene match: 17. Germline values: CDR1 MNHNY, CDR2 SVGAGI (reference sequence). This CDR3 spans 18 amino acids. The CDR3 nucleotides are TGTGCCAGCAGTCCCAGACAGCAAGCGGGGGAGCACCACAATGAGCAGTTCTTC. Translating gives CASSPRQQAGEHHNEQFF.

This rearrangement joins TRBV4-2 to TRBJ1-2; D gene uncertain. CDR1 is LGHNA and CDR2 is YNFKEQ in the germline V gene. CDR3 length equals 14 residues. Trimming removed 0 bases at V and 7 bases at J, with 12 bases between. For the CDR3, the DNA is TGTGCCAGCAGCCAAGAAGTAGGAGGAACTGGCTACACCTTC. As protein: CASSQEVGGTGYTF.

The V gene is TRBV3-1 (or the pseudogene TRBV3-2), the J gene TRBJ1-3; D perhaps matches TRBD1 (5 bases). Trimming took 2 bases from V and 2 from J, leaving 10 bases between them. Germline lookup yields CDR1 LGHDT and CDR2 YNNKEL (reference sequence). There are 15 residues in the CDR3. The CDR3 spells CASSQFGQTGNTIYF. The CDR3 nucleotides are TGTGCCAGCAGCCAATTTGGACAAACTGGAAACACCATATATTTT.